The entry below describes one T cell receptor (beta chain). This entry is derived from a study of blood T cell repertoires in COVID-19. Only in-frame clones appear in the TCRdb table, and some are missing; sequencing was by immunoSEQ multiplex PCR. The data show hundreds of thousands of clones, about nine tenths seen once. Participant age was roughly 18 to 90 years, and participants resided in about two dozen US areas. Participant reports of clinical history set cohort assignment. The germline gives CDR1 SNHLY, CDR2 FYNNEI. The CDR3 totals 13 residues. The V end lost 7 bases, the J end lost 1 base, and 10 bases lay between the germline ends.

This sequence joins TRBV2 and TRBJ1-1, with unresolved D. Sequencing used PBMCs or T cells enriched from blood (not recorded which). The sequence came from a middle-aged woman who had recovered from COVID-19. CDR3 DNA sequence: TGTGCCAGCAAAACAGATACGAACACTGAAGCTTTCTTT. Its protein is CASKTDTNTEAFF.